Listed below are T cell receptor beta chains from one sample, sequenced in a study of cytomegalovirus exposure and HLA in healthy donors. This table comes from immunoSEQ multiplex PCR, and its TCRdb copy is limited to in-frame clones, with some not included. The profile shows around 130,000 clones, about 80% of them singletons. Sequences were obtained from PBMCs. The receptor set was obtained from a man in his forties or fifties in good health and CMV-seronegative. CDR3s include the opening cysteine and the closing phenylalanine or tryptophan. A D gene is named only where the DNA matches it firmly. Only some rows state a clone size, as once, few, many or a class for expanded clones.

V gene	D gene	J gene	clone size	CDR3 DNA	CDR3 protein
TRBV19	TRBD2	TRBJ2-3	NA	TGTGCCAGTAGTACCCTAGCGGAGGACACAGATACGCAGTATTTT	CASSTLAEDTDTQYF
TRBV5-5	NA	TRBJ2-2	NA	TGTGCCAGCAGCTTGGCCTTGGTAGCGAACACCGGGGAGCTGTTTTTT	CASSLALVANTGELFF
TRBV13	TRBD1	TRBJ1-3	NA	TGTGCCAGCAGGGGCAGGGGGCGCGGGTCTGGAAACACCATATATTTT	CASRGRGRGSGNTIYF
TRBV27	TRBD1	TRBJ1-6	few	TGTGCCAGCAGTCCCCGGGACAGGGGGAGATCACCCCTCCACTTT	CASSPRDRGRSPLHF
TRBV5-4	NA	TRBJ2-1	few	TGTGCCAGCAGCATAACCCGCCAATCAGATGAGCAGTTCTTC	CASSITRQSDEQFF
TRBV18	TRBD2	TRBJ2-7	NA	TGTGCCAGCTCGCAAACTAGCGGGAGTTCCTACGAGCAGTACTTC	CASSQTSGSSYEQYF
TRBV4-3	TRBD2	TRBJ2-2	NA	TGCGCCAGCAGCCAAGAAGCGGGGCCGAACACCGGGGAGCTGTTTTTT	CASSQEAGPNTGELFF
TRBV6-5	TRBD1	TRBJ1-1	NA	TGTGCCAGCAGTTACTCACCAGGGGGGAACACTGAAGCTTTCTTT	CASSYSPGGNTEAFF
TRBV29-1	TRBD2	TRBJ2-5	NA	TGCAGCGTTGCGACGAGACTAGCGGCCACGGAGACCCAGTACTTC	CSVATRLAATETQYF
TRBV28	TRBD1	TRBJ1-6	NA	TGTGCCAGCAGTTGGCCGGGACAGGGAGTAGGGAATTCACCCCTCCACTTT	CASSWPGQGVGNSPLHF
TRBV18	NA	TRBJ1-2	NA	TGTGCCAGCTCACCCGAGCCTTCGGGGGAATATGGCTACACCTTC	CASSPEPSGEYGYTF
TRBV5-5	NA	TRBJ2-1	NA	TGTGCCAGCAGCTTGCTAGCGTTCTCCTACAATGAGCAGTTCTTC	CASSLLAFSYNEQFF
TRBV27	NA	TRBJ2-7	NA	TGTGCCAGCAGTTTACAGATCTACGAGCAGTACTTC	CASSLQIYEQYF
TRBV30	NA	TRBJ1-1	NA	TGTGCCTGGAACAGGGAAGGGAAGGGAGCTTTCTTT	CAWNREGKGAFF
TRBV28	TRBD1	TRBJ2-7	few	TGTGCCAGCAGTCCCGGACAGGGGATGTACTTC	CASSPGQGMYF
TRBV6-6	TRBD2	TRBJ2-1	NA	TGTGCCAGCGGCCAGCGGGGGGGCATCCCCCATGAGCAGTTCTTC	CASGQRGGIPHEQFF
TRBV19	NA	TRBJ2-7	once	TGTGCCAGTAGTATAAGGGCCTCCGGGACACCAAAGAACACCTACGAGCAGTACTTC	CASSIRASGTPKNTYEQYF
TRBV30	TRBD2	TRBJ2-1	once	TGTGCCCAAGCCCGGAGCGGGGGCTCTAATGAGCAGTTCTTC	CAQARSGGSNEQFF
TRBV7-9	NA	TRBJ1-5	NA	TGTGCCAGCAGCTTAGGTCACAATCAGCCCCAGCATTTT	CASSLGHNQPQHF
TRBV9	NA	TRBJ2-1	NA	TGTGCCAGCAGCTCTAATCCCTATGAGCAGTTCTTC	CASSSNPYEQFF
TRBV2	TRBD1	TRBJ2-3	NA	TGTGCCAGCAGTCGGGACAGGGAGACAGATACGCAGTATTTT	CASSRDRETDTQYF
TRBV4-2	TRBD2	TRBJ2-7	NA	TGTGCCAGCAGCCAAGAACCTAGCGGGAGCTACGAGCAGTACTTC	CASSQEPSGSYEQYF
TRBV10-1	NA	TRBJ2-1	NA	TGCGCCAGAATCGCAGGGTGTCCTAACAATGAGCAGTTCTTC	CARIAGCPNNEQFF
TRBV5-3	NA	TRBJ1-4	NA	TGTGCCAGAAGCTTGGGGGGGGAAACTAATGAAAAACTGTTTTTT	CARSLGGETNEKLFF
TRBV7-8	TRBD2	TRBJ2-7	NA	TGTGCCAGCAGCTTACGCCAAGCGGGGCCCTACGAGCAGTACTTC	CASSLRQAGPYEQYF
TRBV5-8	NA	TRBJ1-2	NA	TGTGCCAGCAGCTTGCGGTCCTCCTTGCGGTATGGCTACACCTTC	CASSLRSSLRYGYTF
TRBV27	TRBD2	TRBJ2-1	NA	TGTGCCAGCAGTCCCTATCCTAGCGGGAGGGCCGGTGAGCAGTTCTTC	CASSPYPSGRAGEQFF
TRBV28	NA	TRBJ1-3	NA	TGTGCCAGCAGACCCCCATCTACCGGAAACACCATATATTTT	CASRPPSTGNTIYF
TRBV28	NA	TRBJ2-1	NA	TGTGCCAGCAGTTGGGACTCCACCAGCTCCTACAATGAGCAGTTCTTC	CASSWDSTSSYNEQFF
TRBV5-8	TRBD1	TRBJ1-6	NA	TGTGCCAGCAGCCCGGGGACAGGGCATTCACCCCTCCACTTT	CASSPGTGHSPLHF
TRBV29-1	NA	TRBJ2-7	NA	TGCAGCGTTGAGAGCGGGCGAGAGAACGAGCAGTACTTC	CSVESGRENEQYF
TRBV27	TRBD2	TRBJ2-5	NA	TGTGCCAGCAGTTTTGTGGGGGGAGGGCGGGGGGGCGTCGAGACCCAGTACTTC	CASSFVGGGRGGVETQYF
TRBV19	NA	TRBJ1-3	NA	TGTGCCAGTAGTCCGCAGGCATGGCTGGGAAACACCATATATTTT	CASSPQAWLGNTIYF
TRBV27	TRBD1	TRBJ2-7	NA	TGTGCCAGCAGTGTCAGGGGGCCGGTCGAGCAGTACTTC	CASSVRGPVEQYF
TRBV4-2	TRBD1	TRBJ2-7	NA	TGTGCCAGCAGCCAAGGGGGGACAGGGCGATACGAGCAGTACTTC	CASSQGGTGRYEQYF
TRBV7-2	TRBD2	TRBJ2-1	NA	TGTGCCAGCAGCTTAGTGGGCGGGGGGGAACGCGACAATGAGCAGTTCTTC	CASSLVGGGERDNEQFF
TRBV29-1	NA	TRBJ1-1	NA	TGCAGCGTTGTACGGTGGGTTGAAGCTCTAGAGGGCGGGTTGAACACTGAAGCTTTCTTT	CSVVRWVEALEGGLNTEAFF